The sequence of this TCR beta chain was determined in a study of Ad26.COV2.S vaccination and SARS-CoV-2 variants. Turning to this clone: Its antigen is unidentified.

Trimming removed 1 base at V and 3 bases at J, with 13 bases between. CDR1 MDHEN and CDR2 SYDVKM come from the germline V gene. The CDR3 sequence is 16 residues long. Here immunoSEQ multiplex PCR was the method, and the copy in TCRdb shows in-frame clones only, minus some. Of around 420,000 clones listed, 85% to 90% are singletons. Study-wide results and limits: A substantial breadth of spike-specific CD8+ and CD4+ T cell responses after vaccination has been reported.

Sample treatment: approximately 18 received Ad26.COV2.S at low or high dose, single or two shots; roughly five received placebo; per-sample allocation not given. Sampling took place 63 days after the first vaccine or placebo injection. This sample comprised peripheral blood, obtained in a trial of Ad26.COV2.S vaccine versus placebo. The rearrangement links TRBV28 to TRBJ1-5; D uncertain. This sequence was found in a person aged 18-65 years who received the Ad26.COV2.S COVID-19 vaccine or a placebo. The CDR3 loop reads CASSLLGRTNNQPQHF. DNA of the CDR3: TGTGCCAGCAGTTTATTGGGCAGGACCAACAATCAGCCCCAGCATTTT. Full variable domain (remainder filled in from reference TRBV28 and TRBJ1-5): DVKVTQSSRYLVKRTGEKVFLECVQDMDHENMFWYRQDPGLGLRLIYFSYDVKMKEKGDIPEGYSVSREKKERFSLILESASTNQTSMYLCASSLLGRTNNQPQHFGDGTRLSIL.